This T cell receptor (beta chain) was captured by sequencing in a study of neurological immune-mediated disorders. Findings and limits, study-wide: None of the CDR3 amino acid sequences in expanded clones turned up in more than one subject, which points to private repertoires in all groups.

With 10-nucleotide random UMIs, 5'RACE was used to make the cDNA. One entry per CDR3 protein results from TCRdb running MiXCR on the 5' RACE reads. The table includes some 42,000 distinct CDR3 sequences, approximately 10% detected once. This clonotype has ten or more counts. Its antigen remains unidentified. The CDR3 extends over 16 amino acids. Germline V lookup: CDR1 MNHEY, CDR2 SMNVEV (reference sequence). Trimming shortened V by 4 bases and J by 4 bases, and 17 bases separated the two germline ends. Libraries from sorted cells each used fewer than 1.1 million CD4+ or CD8+ T cells. This chain joins TRBV27 and TRBJ1-5; D unresolved. Sequenced material: CD4+ T cells from blood. The sequence derives from a woman aged 25 to 39 with HTLV-1-associated myelopathy (HAM/TSP). For the CDR3, the DNA is TGTGCCAGCAGTTATGACGGACGGCGAGCAAATCAGCCCCAGCATTTT. Translated: CASSYDGRRANQPQHF.